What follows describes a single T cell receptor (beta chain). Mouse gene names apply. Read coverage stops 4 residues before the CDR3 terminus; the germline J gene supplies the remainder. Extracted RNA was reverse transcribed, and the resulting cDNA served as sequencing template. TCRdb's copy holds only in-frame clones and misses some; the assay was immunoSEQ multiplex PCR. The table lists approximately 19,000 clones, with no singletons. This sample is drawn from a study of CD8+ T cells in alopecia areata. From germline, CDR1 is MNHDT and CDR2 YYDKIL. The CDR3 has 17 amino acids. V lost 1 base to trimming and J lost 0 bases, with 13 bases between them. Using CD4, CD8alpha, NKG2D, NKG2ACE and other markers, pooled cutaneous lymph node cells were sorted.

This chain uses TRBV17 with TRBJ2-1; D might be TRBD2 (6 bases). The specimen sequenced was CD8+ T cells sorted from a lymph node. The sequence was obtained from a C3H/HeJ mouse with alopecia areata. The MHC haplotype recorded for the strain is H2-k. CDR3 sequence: CASSRAGTTLNYAEQFF. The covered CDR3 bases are TGTGCTAGCAGTAGAGCCGGGACTACTCTTAACTATGCT.